The 30 T cell receptor beta chains below come from one sample, sequenced in a study of shared clonotypes between healthy human individuals (TCRdb year 2020). The method behind the library was the immunoSEQ multiplex PCR assay. This is the immuneACCESS table as TCRdb keeps it, with only in-frame sequences that have V and J called. A part of the clones is gone; compared with another copy, unresolved V genes explain less than half, and the rest is unexplained. The sample yields under 2.5 million clones; 80% to 95% were counted once. The ten largest clonotypes hold 0.3% to 0.4% of the sample. Source material: naive CD4+ T cells from PBMCs. The cell subset or site label here, explained by the study, means: CD45RA+ positively selected. The receptors come from a man aged 18 to 29 in good health. Some clones in this sample may be carry-over from other donors' samples.

This chain connects TRBV4-2 to TRBJ2-5; 8 nucleotides line up with TRBD1. The DNA matches TRBJ2-7 better at its end, which makes the J call doubtful. The CDR3 is 15 residues long. The germline CDR1 and CDR2 sequences are LGHNA and YNFKEQ. The CDR3 region has the DNA TGTGCCAGCAGCCAAGAGTACAGGGGGTCCTACGAGCAGTACTTC. This codes for CASSQEYRGSYEQYF.

The chain employs TRBV15 and TRBJ2-6, with 8 bases aligning to TRBD1. The germline V gene has CDR1 LNHNV and CDR2 YYDKDF (reference sequence). This CDR3 spans 19 amino acids. The V segment lost 6 bases and the J segment 0 bases; nucleotides outside the gene matches: 13. The CDR3 region has the DNA TGTGCCACCAGAAGAACCTCAGGGGGCTCCCTCTCTGGGGCCAACGTCCTGACTTTC. Its protein is CATRRTSGGSLSGANVLTF.

This chain uses TRBV27 with TRBJ2-1, with unresolved D. The CDR3 runs 15 residues. V gave up 4 bases and J gave up 8 bases, with 18 bases separating them. From germline, CDR1 is MNHEY and CDR2 SMNVEV (reference sequence). The CDR3 region has the DNA TGTGCCAGCAGTTGGTTGGGCCTGGGCGGCTATGAGCAGTTCTTC. The encoded protein is CASSWLGLGGYEQFF.

DNA for the CDR3: TGTGCCAGCAGTTTATCCGGACAGGGGGCGCGTGGGGGCTACACCTTC. Its protein is CASSLSGQGARGGYTF. The chain uses TRBV28 and TRBJ1-2; 11 nucleotides align to TRBD1. This CDR3 region has 16 residues. Germline trimming cut 1 base from V and 8 bases from J; bases unmatched to any gene: 9. Germline values: CDR1 MDHEN, CDR2 SYDVKM.

The chain recombines TRBV18 with TRBJ2-7, with D possibly being TRBD2 (6 bases). This CDR3 spans 14 amino acids. V dropped 5 bases and J dropped 4 bases, with 15 bases sitting between them. CDR1 is KGHSH, CDR2 LQKENI, per germline. The CDR3 sequence is CASSTTSKDYEQYF. Written as DNA, the CDR3 is TGTGCCAGCTCAACAACTAGCAAAGATTACGAGCAGTACTTC.

This clone was observed once. The V call is TRBV12-2, the J call TRBJ1-5. TRBV12-2 is flagged as a pseudogene. The CDR3 is 17 amino acids. The CDR3 coding sequence is TGTGCAAGTCGCTTAGAGCCCTACCAAATCAAGATTCAGCCCCAGCATTTT. It translates to CASRLEPYQIKIQPQHF.

The V gene is TRBV28, the J gene TRBJ1-3; D is undetermined. V gave up 4 bases and J gave up 0 bases, with 7 bases separating them. Per the germline V gene, CDR1 is MDHEN and CDR2 is SYDVKM. The CDR3 length is 14 residues. CDR3: CASSSPFSGNTIYF. The CDR3 nucleotides are TGTGCCAGCAGTTCGCCTTTCTCTGGAAACACCATATATTTT.

The chain is built from TRBV5-1 and TRBJ2-6; 7 bases match TRBD2. Germline V lookup: CDR1 SGHRS, CDR2 YFSETQ. The CDR3 spans 14 residues. Trimming removed 4 bases from V and 2 bases from J; junction bases left unmatched: 0. DNA of the CDR3: TGCGCCAGCAGCGGGACTACTGGGGCCAACGTCCTGACTTTC. It specifies CASSGTTGANVLTF.

This chain links TRBV7-9 with TRBJ1-4; 7 bases are a match to TRBD1. The CDR3 totals 15 residues. Looked up from germline, CDR1 is SEHNR and CDR2 is FQNEAQ (reference sequence). Trimming took 5 bases from V and 7 from J; bases not matched to a gene: 10. CDR3 nucleotides: TGTGCCAGCAGCAACGAGGCAGGGGGAGTTGAAAAACTGTTTTTT. This sequence encodes CASSNEAGGVEKLFF.

The chain links TRBV28 to TRBJ1-2, with D possibly being TRBD1 (6 bases). Deletions cut 4 bases from V and 8 bases from J, with 17 bases between. The germline V gene encodes CDR1 MDHEN and CDR2 SYDVKM. This CDR3 comprises 14 residues. The CDR3 reads CASSSPRAGDGYTF. CDR3 coding DNA: TGTGCCAGCAGTTCGCCTAGGGCAGGGGACGGCTACACCTTC.

This clone has a single count. This chain connects TRBV28 to TRBJ1-4, with D perhaps TRBD1 (5 bases). V was shortened by 5 bases and J by 3 bases, with 22 bases between the two germline ends. The germline V gene has CDR1 MDHEN and CDR2 SYDVKM. The CDR3 runs to 18 residues. The CDR3 is CASSPPGLLNTANEKLFF. CDR3 nucleotides: TGTGCCAGCAGTCCCCCGGGACTACTCAACACGGCTAATGAAAAACTGTTTTTT.

The genes are TRBV7-8 and TRBJ2-2, with D unresolved. Germline values: CDR1 SGHVS, CDR2 FQNEAQ. This CDR3 comprises 15 residues. V shed 6 bases and J shed 0 bases, with 11 bases lying between them. CDR3 sequence (DNA): TGTGCCAGCAGGTCTGGACGTACGAACACCGGGGAGCTGTTTTTT. It is translated as CASRSGRTNTGELFF.

The V gene is TRBV6-1, the J gene TRBJ1-5, with D tentatively TRBD1 (5 bases). CDR3 length equals 15 residues. Germline V lookup: CDR1 MNHNS, CDR2 SASEGT. The germline V and J ends were trimmed by 3 bases and 5 bases, with 14 bases remaining between them. The CDR3: CASSDWRDSHQPQHF. The CDR3, as DNA: TGTGCCAGCAGTGACTGGAGGGACTCCCATCAGCCCCAGCATTTT.

This chain joins TRBV11-2 and TRBJ2-1; TRBD1 matches 10 bases. Germline V gives CDR1 SGHAT, CDR2 FQNNGV. The CDR3 runs to 17 residues. J was trimmed by 3 bases and V by 5 bases; bases with no gene match: 10. CDR3 sequence (DNA): TGTGCCAGCAGCATCAACTCCGGGACAGGGGTCTACAATGAGCAGTTCTTC. Translating gives CASSINSGTGVYNEQFF.

J is TRBJ1-2 and V is TRBV30; unclear D gene. CDR1 and CDR2 from the germline V gene are GTSNPN and SVGIG (reference sequence). V lost 4 bases and J 6 bases, leaving 18 bases between the germline ends. This CDR3 is built from 14 residues. CDR3 protein: CAWTFRVAVHGYTF. As DNA, the CDR3 is TGTGCCTGGACGTTCCGGGTGGCGGTTCATGGCTACACCTTC.

This chain joins TRBV7-9 and TRBJ1-1; D is unresolved. The CDR3 sequence is 14 residues long. Germline CDR1 SEHNR, CDR2 FQNEAQ (reference sequence). V shed 2 bases and J shed 3 bases, with 10 bases lying between them. The CDR3 protein is CASSLSGGDTEAFF. The CDR3 DNA sequence: TGTGCCAGCAGCTTATCCGGCGGCGACACTGAAGCTTTCTTT.

This chain uses TRBV27 with TRBJ1-2; D ambiguous. The length of the CDR3 is 13 residues. Trimming stripped 6 bases from V and 5 bases from J, with 13 bases between. The germline V gene has CDR1 MNHEY and CDR2 SMNVEV (reference sequence). The CDR3 sequence: CASSLTSGYGYTF. In DNA, the CDR3 is TGTGCCAGCAGCCTGACGTCGGGTTATGGCTACACCTTC.

Here the CDR3 reads CASSPAGTGFYEQYF. The CDR3 DNA sequence: TGTGCCAGCAGCCCAGCGGGGACAGGCTTCTACGAGCAGTACTTC. This sequence joins TRBV7-2 and TRBJ2-7; weak D call: TRBD1 (8 bases). V lost 5 bases and J 3 bases, leaving 17 bases between the germline ends. Looked up from germline, CDR1 is SGHTA and CDR2 is FQGNSA. CDR3 length: 15 residues.

The chain couples TRBV5-1 to TRBJ2-3; 15 bases line up with TRBD2. V trimming: 4 bases; J trimming: 0 bases; junction bases outside the gene matches: 9. Germline-derived CDR1 and CDR2 are SGHRS and YFSETQ. This CDR3 spans 19 amino acids. The CDR3, as DNA: TGCGCCAGCAGCCCCGAGGGACTAGCGGGAGGTACGAGCACAGATACGCAGTATTTT. Translating gives CASSPEGLAGGTSTDTQYF.

The rearrangement joins TRBV5-1 to TRBJ2-1; 10 bases line up with TRBD2. This CDR3 spans 18 amino acids. J lost 4 bases, V lost 1 base, and 11 bases had no gene match. Germline V gives CDR1 SGHRS, CDR2 YFSETQ. CDR3 residues: CASSLRSLTSGVYNEQFF. CDR3 in DNA: TGCGCCAGCAGCTTGCGATCACTTACTAGCGGGGTTTACAATGAGCAGTTCTTC.

This sequence joins TRBV7-3 and TRBJ2-3; D is possibly TRBD1 or TRBD2 (6 bases each). Germline CDR1 reads SGHTA; CDR2 reads FQGTGA. Trimming took off 5 bases at V and 0 bases at J, with 18 bases between the two ends. The CDR3 totals 17 residues. The CDR3 region has the DNA TGTGCCAGCAGCCCATCCCCCGGGGGCCATAGCACAGATACGCAGTATTTT. It specifies CASSPSPGGHSTDTQYF.

The chain recombines TRBV18 with TRBJ2-1; TRBD2 matches at 9 bases. In germline, CDR1 is KGHSH, CDR2 LQKENI. With 2 bases clipped from V and 5 bases from J, the junction kept 4 bases outside the gene matches. The CDR3 length is 15 residues. The CDR3 here is CASSPWREGHNEQFF. The CDR3 DNA reads TGTGCCAGCTCACCATGGCGGGAGGGCCACAATGAGCAGTTCTTC.

The V and J genes are TRBV27 and TRBJ2-7, with 7 positions matching TRBD1. J lost 2 bases, V lost 6 bases, and 7 bases had no gene match. This CDR3 has 14 residues. CDR1 MNHEY and CDR2 SMNVEV come from the germline V gene (reference sequence). The CDR3 DNA is TGTGCCAGCAGCCGACAGGGCTGGGCCTACGAGCAGTACTTC. Encoded protein: CASSRQGWAYEQYF.

The chain combines TRBV10-3 with TRBJ1-2; 10 positions agree with TRBD1. After removal of 0 bases from V and 6 bases from J, the junction contained 4 bases not matched to a gene. The CDR3 is made up of 15 amino acids. The germline V gene has CDR1 ENHRY and CDR2 SYGVKD. CDR3 amino acids: CAISESGTGVDGYTF. CDR3 nucleotides: TGTGCCATCAGTGAGTCCGGGACAGGGGTTGATGGCTACACCTTC.

The CDR3 loop is CATGPGQGRSETQYF. The CDR3 DNA follows: TGTGCCACCGGCCCGGGGCAGGGGCGGTCAGAGACCCAGTACTTC. This chain links TRBV28 with TRBJ2-5; weak D call: TRBD1 (6 bases). V was clipped by 10 bases and J by 4 bases, with 22 bases between them. CDR3 length: 15 amino acids. Germline V gene lookup returns CDR1 MDHEN and CDR2 SYDVKM. The entire variable domain, with the rest obtained from reference TRBV28 and TRBJ2-5, is as follows: DVKVTQSSRYLVKRTGEKVFLECVQDMDHENMFWYRQDPGLGLRLIYFSYDVKMKEKGDIPEGYSVSREKKERFSLILESASTNQTSMYLCATGPGQGRSETQYFGPGTRLLVL.

This chain uses TRBV2 with TRBJ2-7; tentatively, D is TRBD1 or TRBD2 (5 bases each). The length of the CDR3 is 11 residues. Germline V gene lookup returns CDR1 SNHLY and CDR2 FYNNEI. V was pared by 7 bases and J by 5 bases, with 9 bases between. CDR3 protein: CASTRDHEQYF. The CDR3 DNA is TGTGCCAGCACCAGGGACCACGAGCAGTACTTC.

The V call is TRBV29-1, the J call TRBJ2-3; D is unresolved. Germline loops: CDR1 SQVTM, CDR2 ANQGSEA. CDR3 length: 15 residues. V shed 5 bases and J shed 0 bases, with 15 bases lying between them. As DNA, the CDR3 is TGCAGCGTTTCCCGTTCCGCTATTAGCACAGATACGCAGTATTTT. It translates to CSVSRSAISTDTQYF.

This clone was recorded once. The chain couples TRBV28 to TRBJ2-4; the D gene is possibly TRBD1 (5 bases). Germline-derived CDR1 and CDR2 are MDHEN and SYDVKM. V lost 6 bases and J 3 bases, leaving 18 bases between the germline ends. The CDR3 consists of 16 residues. CDR3 bases: TGTGCCAGCAGCCCCTCGGCCAGGGTGGACAAAAACATTCAGTACTTC. Its translation is CASSPSARVDKNIQYF.

This clone came up a few times. The V call is TRBV2, the J call TRBJ1-1; 10 bases map to TRBD1. Per the germline V gene, CDR1 is SNHLY and CDR2 is FYNNEI. This CDR3 contains 13 residues. J was trimmed by 5 bases and V by 4 bases; bases with no gene match: 1. CDR3 protein: CASSADRGTEAFF. Here the CDR3 DNA reads TGTGCCAGCAGTGCGGACAGGGGGACTGAAGCTTTCTTT.

The V call is TRBV28, the J call TRBJ1-1; perhaps TRBD1 as D (5 bases). V lost 11 bases and J lost 5, with 9 bases in between. The germline V gene encodes CDR1 MDHEN and CDR2 SYDVKM. This CDR3 has 10 residues. CDR3 coding DNA: TGTGCCGCGGGACGGACTGAAGCTTTCTTT. Amino acids: CAAGRTEAFF.